This T cell receptor (beta chain) was captured by sequencing in a study of CD8+ T cells in alopecia areata. Study summary: Severity in treated patients was scored by percentage of scalp area affected. Study findings and constraints: Scalp specimens additionally yield sequences from normal skin's resident alphabeta T cells. Many expanded lesional clones stayed in scalp and blood while on tofacitinib. Patients shared TCRs less clearly than mice did, possibly for HLA-related reasons.

With respect to this clone: The antigen is undetermined.

V was clipped by 3 bases and J by 8 bases; unmatched bases: 3. The CDR3 is 12 residues long. CDR1 and CDR2 from the germline V gene are MGHDK and SYGVNS. It was cDNA, reverse transcribed from extracted RNA, that served as the sequencing template. Here immunoSEQ multiplex PCR was the method, and the copy in TCRdb shows in-frame clones only, minus some. This repertoire shows around 60,000 clones, more than 45% found once; its top ten account for about a fifth. The sample's treatment: oral pan-JAK inhibitor, 5-10 mg twice daily. V and J are TRBV25-1 and TRBJ1-2, with TRBD1 matching 7 bases. This sequence was found in a human donor with alopecia areata. This specimen consisted of CD8+ T cells sorted from blood, obtained around week 37, from a patient treated with tofacitinib. The CDR3 here is CASSEGQWGYTF. The CDR3 nucleotides are TGTGCCAGCAGTGAGGGACAGTGGGGCTACACCTTC.